This entry lists 29 T cell receptor beta chains sequenced from one sample in a study of CD8+CD57+ T cells in acquired aplastic anemia. It was patients with CD8+CD57+ cell expansion by flow cytometry who were chosen for sequencing. TCR beta VDJ and CDR3 profiles were obtained from a genomic DNA template. TCRdb passed the reads through MiXCR, listing each CDR3 protein once. Of about 180,000 distinct CDR3 sequences listed, almost 50% are singletons. The sequenced material came from sorted CD4+, CD8+, or CD8+CD57+ T cells (not recorded which) from PBMCs. These receptors were taken from a human donor with aplastic anemia.

V is TRBV30 and J is TRBJ1-1; D remains unclear. V was trimmed by 3 bases and J by 4 bases, leaving 15 bases between them. Germline V lookup: CDR1 GTSNPN, CDR2 SVGIG (reference sequence). This CDR3 region has 14 residues. The CDR3 here is CAWSHNGEATEAFF. Written as DNA, the CDR3 is TGTGCCTGGAGCCATAATGGGGAGGCCACTGAAGCTTTCTTT. Drawing the rest from reference TRBV30 and TRBJ1-1, the complete variable domain is SQTIHQWPATLVQPVGSPLSLECTVEGTSNPNLYWYRQAAGRGLQLLFYSVGIGQISSEVPQNLSASRPQDRQFILSSKKLLLSDSGFYLCAWSHNGEATEAFFGQGTRLTVV.

The chain couples TRBV5-1 to TRBJ1-2, with a possible D match to TRBD1 (6 bases). The CDR3 sequence is 13 residues long. Germline-derived CDR1 and CDR2 are SGHRS and YFSETQ. The ends were cut back, 5 bases at V and 7 bases at J, with 15 bases in the middle. The DNA of the CDR3 is TGCGCCAGCAGTTACGTACAGGGAAGTGGCTACACCTTC. Encoded protein: CASSYVQGSGYTF.

This clonotype turned up a few times. A read error may produce the germline difference seen at one junction end. The rearrangement links TRBV15 to TRBJ1-2, with D hard to call. CDR3 size: 15 residues. From germline, CDR1 is LNHNV and CDR2 YYDKDF (reference sequence). The CDR3 DNA reads as TGTGCTACCAGCAGAGATGGCCCGGGTTCCTATGGCTACACCTTC. This sequence encodes CATSRDGPGSYGYTF.

The V gene is TRBV29-1, the J gene TRBJ1-2, with TRBD1 as a possible D gene (5 bases). Trimming left V 3 bases short and J 6 bases short, with 11 bases between. This CDR3 has 12 amino acids. The germline CDR1 and CDR2 sequences are SQVTM and ANQGSEA. The CDR3 region is CSVDQGGDGYTF. The DNA of the CDR3 is TGCAGCGTTGATCAGGGAGGGGATGGCTACACCTTC.

The table lists this clonotype with many counts. V usage is TRBV6-2 or TRBV6-3 and J usage is TRBJ2-7, with D perhaps matching TRBD1 or TRBD2 (6 bases each). The germline CDR1 and CDR2 sequences are MNHEY and SVGEGT. V gave up 0 bases and J gave up 3 bases, with 12 bases separating them. The CDR3 sequence is 15 residues long. The CDR3 region is CASSYSGGGIYEQYF. In DNA, the CDR3 is TGTGCCAGCAGTTACTCAGGAGGGGGGATCTACGAGCAGTACTTC.

This clonotype was counted once. It may be a read error: a sequence one base away is much more abundant. The V and J genes are TRBV6-2 or TRBV6-3 and TRBJ1-6; 8 nucleotides line up with TRBD1. The CDR3 length is 18 residues. From germline, CDR1 is MNHEY and CDR2 SVGEGT. Losses at the gene ends were 2 bases for V and 13 bases for J; bases not matched to a gene: 19. CDR3 in DNA: TGTGCCAGCAGTTACCACTACCCTGGACAGGGACTGAGCAGGCCCCTCCACTTT. This sequence encodes CASSYHYPGQGLSRPLHF.

To note about this clonotype: A much larger clone lies a single base off, so this may be a read error. This chain connects TRBV11-1 to TRBJ1-2; maybe TRBD1 (6 bases). The CDR3 length is 19 residues. The germline gives CDR1 SGHAT, CDR2 FQDESV (reference sequence). The CDR3 here is CAGSLGSALGGRGSYGYTF. CDR3 DNA sequence: TGTGCCGGCAGCTTAGGTTCGGCGCTAGGGGGACGGGGTTCTTATGGCTACACCTTC.

J is TRBJ1-1 and V is TRBV20-1; D is undetermined. V was shortened by 0 bases and J by 1 base, with 15 bases between the two germline ends. CDR1 is DFQATT, CDR2 SNEGSKA, per germline (reference sequence). The CDR3 runs 16 residues. The CDR3 protein is CSARDPWEPGNTEAFF. In nucleotides, the CDR3 is TGCAGTGCTAGAGATCCGTGGGAACCGGGGAACACTGAAGCTTTCTTT.

The V gene is TRBV19, the J gene TRBJ1-5; TRBD1 matches at 8 bases. Germline values: CDR1 LNHDA, CDR2 SQIVND (reference sequence). The CDR3 runs to 16 residues. With 5 bases clipped from V and 6 bases from J, the junction kept 12 bases outside the gene matches. The CDR3: CASSVYLRGQAQPQHF. For the CDR3, the DNA is TGTGCCAGTAGTGTTTACCTCAGGGGGCAGGCTCAGCCCCAGCATTTT.

The V and J genes are TRBV6-1 and TRBJ2-5, with unresolved D. The V gene lost 6 bases and the J gene lost 1 base, with 15 bases spanning the gap. This CDR3 is built from 15 residues. Germline values: CDR1 MNHNS, CDR2 SASEGT. The CDR3 DNA reads TGTGCCAGCAGCCAAGCGCTGGGCCGCCAAGAGACCCAGTACTTC. As protein: CASSQALGRQETQYF.

This chain joins TRBV11-2 and TRBJ2-6; TRBD1 agrees at 9 bases. Germline V CDR1 and CDR2: SGHAT, FQNNGV. The V gene end was trimmed by 0 bases and the J gene end by 1 base; junction bases not matched to a gene: 7. The CDR3 spans 19 residues. CDR3 amino acids: CASSLEWTGAWSGANVLTF. Here the CDR3 DNA reads TGTGCCAGCAGCTTAGAATGGACAGGGGCCTGGTCTGGGGCCAACGTCCTGACTTTC.

This chain connects TRBV29-1 to TRBJ1-1; D unresolved. Germline values: CDR1 SQVTM, CDR2 ANQGSEA. The germline V and J ends were trimmed by 0 bases and 0 bases, with 8 bases remaining between them. This CDR3 spans 14 amino acids. The CDR3 spells CSVEDNRLNTEAFF. CDR3 in DNA: TGCAGCGTTGAAGATAACAGACTGAACACTGAAGCTTTCTTT.

The chain has TRBV19 and TRBJ2-7; possible D gene TRBD1, 6 bases. Germline-derived CDR1 and CDR2 are LNHDA and SQIVND (reference sequence). The CDR3 contains 17 residues. Trimming stripped 5 bases from V and 1 base from J, with 21 bases between. As DNA, the CDR3 is TGTGCCAGTAGTCCAGGATCGGGACAAGGGAAATCCTACGAGCAGTACTTC. It yields the protein CASSPGSGQGKSYEQYF.

This clonotype occurred a few times. The genes are TRBV3-1 and TRBJ1-4, with TRBD1 matching 7 bases. The CDR3 is made up of 15 amino acids. The J segment lost 4 bases and the V segment lost 3 bases, leaving 5 bases of the junction unmatched. Germline V gives CDR1 LGHDT, CDR2 YNNKEL (reference sequence). CDR3: CASSHRTGYNEKLFF. The CDR3, as DNA: TGTGCCAGCAGCCATAGGACAGGCTATAATGAAAAACTGTTTTTT.

Details on this clonotype: This sequence may be a read error, since a much larger clone differs from it by one base. The rearrangement uses TRBV6-1 and TRBJ2-6; D not resolved. Germline CDR1 MNHNS, CDR2 SASEGT. The CDR3 consists of 15 residues. The CDR3 here is CAGSGKGSGANVLTF. For the CDR3, the DNA is TGTGCCGGCAGTGGAAAGGGAAGTGGGGCCAACGTCCTGACTTTC.

This chain connects TRBV10-3 to TRBJ2-7; 9 positions match TRBD1. The CDR3 spans 13 residues. After removal of 5 bases from V and 5 bases from J, the junction contained 4 bases not matched to a gene. CDR1 is ENHRY and CDR2 is SYGVKD in the germline V gene. CDR3: CAISPQGADEQYF. CDR3 sequence (DNA): TGTGCCATCAGTCCACAGGGGGCCGACGAGCAGTACTTC.

A few counts support this clonotype. At one end, the junction sequence differs from germline, possibly due to a read error. The chain recombines TRBV7-7 with TRBJ1-5; no clear D gene. Germline V lookup: CDR1 SSHAT, CDR2 FNYEAQ (reference sequence). The CDR3 covers 13 residues. The CDR3 loop reads CASSPSVGQPQHF. As DNA, the CDR3 is TGTGCTAGCAGCCCCTCGGTCGGGCAGCCCCAGCATTTT.

Ten or more counts support this clonotype. The chain joins TRBV9 to TRBJ2-5; maybe TRBD2 (6 bases). V lost 3 bases and J lost 5, with 17 bases in between. Germline V gene data show CDR1 as SGDLS and CDR2 as YYNGEE. The CDR3 spans 15 residues. The CDR3 protein is CASSEQLSGVETQYF. CDR3 DNA sequence: TGTGCCAGCAGCGAACAACTCTCGGGGGTGGAGACCCAGTACTTC.

This clonotype was counted ten times or more. The CDR3 sequence is CASSENQGGVYEQYF. In nucleotides, the CDR3 is TGTGCCAGCAGTGAAAATCAGGGGGGGGTCTACGAGCAGTACTTC. The genes are TRBV25-1 and TRBJ2-7, with D possibly called TRBD1 or TRBD2 (7 bases each). CDR1 is MGHDK, CDR2 SYGVNS, per germline. The length of the CDR3 is 15 residues. V lost 2 bases and J 3 bases, leaving 14 bases between the germline ends.

This clonotype was recorded many times. This chain uses TRBV9 with TRBJ2-7, with 8 bases fitting TRBD1. Trimming removed 2 bases from V and 12 bases from J; junction bases left unmatched: 13. The CDR3 is 14 amino acids. The germline V gene has CDR1 SGDLS and CDR2 YYNGEE. The CDR3 coding sequence is TGTGCCAGCAGCGTTGGGGGGCAGGGGGCGGTCTTGTACTTC. This translates into CASSVGGQGAVLYF.

A few counts support this clonotype. The chain carries TRBV24-1 and TRBJ2-3; D is unclear. Trimming pared 3 bases from V and 6 bases from J, leaving 9 bases between. This CDR3 region has 13 residues. The germline V gene has CDR1 KGHDR and CDR2 SFDVKD. Here the CDR3 DNA reads TGTGCCACCAGTGATCAACCCCCCGATACGCAGTATTTT. Its protein product is CATSDQPPDTQYF.

This chain connects TRBV5-1 to TRBJ2-7; 10 positions agree with TRBD1. With 7 bases clipped from V and 0 bases from J, the junction kept 7 bases outside the gene matches. This CDR3 spans 15 amino acids. CDR1 SGHRS and CDR2 YFSETQ come from the germline V gene. The CDR3 reads CASQLGQGFSYEQYF. CDR3 sequence (DNA): TGCGCCAGCCAACTGGGACAGGGGTTCTCCTACGAGCAGTACTTC.

Many counts were recorded for this clonotype. The chain employs TRBV5-1 and TRBJ2-6, with D possibly TRBD1 on 6 matching bases. Deletions cut 0 bases from V and 3 bases from J, with 13 bases between. This CDR3 has 17 residues. Germline assignment: CDR1 SGHRS and CDR2 YFSETQ. The CDR3 region is CASSLVGAGDGANVLTF. DNA of the CDR3: TGCGCCAGCAGCTTGGTAGGGGCAGGGGATGGGGCCAACGTCCTGACTTTC.

CDR3 coding DNA: TGCAGTGCTAGAAGGAGGGGTGGCGGGGGGGCAGCAGATACGCAGTATTTT. Amino acid sequence: CSARRRGGGGAADTQYF. The chain uses TRBV20-1 and TRBJ2-3; TRBD2 aligns across 9 bases. With 2 bases clipped from V and 4 bases from J, the junction kept 13 bases outside the gene matches. Germline CDR1 is DFQATT and CDR2 is SNEGSKA (reference sequence). The CDR3 contains 17 residues.

This clonotype was seen a few times. This chain joins TRBV24-1 and TRBJ2-5; D may be TRBD2 (5 bases). The CDR3 has 13 amino acids. In germline, CDR1 is KGHDR, CDR2 SFDVKD. The V end was cut by 1 base, the J end by 6 bases, with 8 bases between. This chain's CDR3 is CATSDFPGKTQYF. The CDR3 DNA is TGTGCCACCAGTGATTTTCCGGGGAAGACCCAGTACTTC.

The V and J genes are TRBV10-2 and TRBJ1-5; D not certain. The germline V gene encodes CDR1 WSHSY and CDR2 SAAADI. The CDR3 consists of 12 residues. Trimming took off 7 bases at V and 4 bases at J, with 8 bases between the two ends. DNA for the CDR3: TGCGCCAGCAATTATGGGAATCAGCCCCAGCATTTT. Translating it yields CASNYGNQPQHF.

This clonotype has ten or more counts. For the CDR3, the DNA is TGCGCCAGCAGCTTGGGAGGGTTACGCACAGATACGCAGTATTTT. Its protein product is CASSLGGLRTDTQYF. The chain has TRBV5-1 and TRBJ2-3; a possible D gene is TRBD2 (5 bases). This CDR3 comprises 15 residues. Per the germline V gene, CDR1 is SGHRS and CDR2 is YFSETQ. Trimming left V 0 bases short and J 1 base short, with 9 bases between. Supplemented by reference TRBV5-1 and TRBJ2-3, the full variable domain reads KAGVTQTPRYLIKTRGQQVTLSCSPISGHRSVSWYQQTPGQGLQFLFEYFSETQRNKGNFPGRFSGRQFSNSRSEMNVSTLELGDSALYLCASSLGGLRTDTQYFGPGTRLTVL.

This clonotype was observed a handful of times. The chain links TRBV12-3 or TRBV12-4 to TRBJ2-3, with a tentative D call TRBD1 (5 bases). V was cut by 10 bases and J by 2 bases, with 13 bases left in between. This CDR3 region has 13 residues. The CDR3 bases are TGTGCCATCCAGGGCTCGGCCACAGATACGCAGTATTTT. It is translated as CAIQGSATDTQYF.

The gene calls are TRBV15 and TRBJ2-7; the D is unclear. Germline V lookup: CDR1 LNHNV, CDR2 YYDKDF (reference sequence). With 1 base removed from V and 0 bases from J, the gap between germline ends came to 4 bases. The CDR3 loop spans 13 amino acids. The CDR3, as DNA: TGTGCCACCAGCAGAGCCTCCTCCTACGAGCAGTACTTC. This gives the protein CATSRASSYEQYF.